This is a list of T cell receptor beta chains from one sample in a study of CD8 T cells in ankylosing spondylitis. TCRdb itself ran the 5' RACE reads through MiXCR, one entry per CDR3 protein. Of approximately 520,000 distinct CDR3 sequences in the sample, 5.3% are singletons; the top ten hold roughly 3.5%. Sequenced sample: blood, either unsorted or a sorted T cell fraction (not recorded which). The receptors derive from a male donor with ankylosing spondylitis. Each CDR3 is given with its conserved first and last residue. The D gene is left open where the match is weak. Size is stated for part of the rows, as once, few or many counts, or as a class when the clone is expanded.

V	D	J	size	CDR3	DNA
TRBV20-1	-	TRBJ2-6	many	CSARRDRRRANVLTF	TGCAGTGCCCGCCGGGACCGAAGGAGAGCCAACGTCCTGACTTTC
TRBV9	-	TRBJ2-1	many	CASSVWGTLYNEQFF	TGTGCCAGCAGCGTATGGGGCACACTTTACAATGAGCAGTTCTTC
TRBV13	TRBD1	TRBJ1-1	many	CASSARQGGITFF	TGTGCCAGCAGCGCACGACAGGGTGGAATTACTTTCTTT
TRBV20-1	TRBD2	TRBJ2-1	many	CSARMRGTYNEQFF	TGCAGTGCTAGAATGCGGGGGACCTACAATGAGCAGTTCTTC
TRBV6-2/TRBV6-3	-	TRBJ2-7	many	CASSKGYEQYF	TGTGCCAGCAGTAAGGGCTACGAGCAGTACTTC
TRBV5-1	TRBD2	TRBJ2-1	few	CASSSLAGGPGSYNEQFF	TGCGCCAGCAGCTCGCTAGCGGGAGGGCCCGGATCCTACAATGAGCAGTTCTTC
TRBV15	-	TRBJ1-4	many	CATSRVPTQDEKLFF	TGTGCCACCAGCAGAGTTCCGACCCAGGATGAAAAACTGTTTTTT
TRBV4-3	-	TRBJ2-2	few	CASSQALAPNTGELFF	TGCGCCAGCAGCCAAGCGTTAGCGCCGAACACCGGGGAGCTGTTTTTT
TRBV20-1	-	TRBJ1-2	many	CSARVILTDYYGYTF	TGCAGTGCTAGAGTGATACTTACGGATTACTATGGCTACACCTTC
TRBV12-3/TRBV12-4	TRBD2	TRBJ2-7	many	CASSWGGYEQYF	TGTGCCAGCAGTTGGGGGGGCTACGAGCAGTACTTC
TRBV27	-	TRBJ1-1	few	CASSSHGTGNTEAFF	TGTGCCAGCAGTTCTCACGGGACGGGGAACACTGAAGCTTTCTTT
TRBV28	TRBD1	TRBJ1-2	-	CASSMSDRTNYGYTF	TGTGCCAGCAGTATGTCGGACAGGACTAACTATGGCTACACCTTC
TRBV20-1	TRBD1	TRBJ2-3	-	CSARDTGQGRADTQYF	TGCAGTGCTAGAGACACGGGACAGGGACGGGCAGATACGCAGTATTTT
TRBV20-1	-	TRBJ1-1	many	CSARGGRSNTEAFF	TGCAGTGCTAGAGGCGGCAGGTCGAACACTGAAGCTTTCTTT
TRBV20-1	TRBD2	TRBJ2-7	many	CSAGTSGLYEQYF	TGCAGTGCTGGGACTAGCGGCCTATACGAGCAGTACTTC
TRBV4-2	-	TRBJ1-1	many	CASSPNLGERNTEAFF	TGTGCCAGCAGCCCTAACCTCGGGGAGCGGAACACTGAAGCTTTCTTT
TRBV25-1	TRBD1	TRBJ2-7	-	CASSPRTGKYEQYF	TGTGCCAGCAGTCCACGGACAGGGAAGTACGAGCAGTACTTC
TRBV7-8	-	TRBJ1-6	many	CASSLIFQGANSPLHF	TGTGCCAGCAGCTTAATTTTTCAAGGGGCTAATTCACCCCTCCACTTT
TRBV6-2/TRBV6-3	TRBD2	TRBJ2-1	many	CASSYEGGSPYNEQFF	TGTGCCAGCAGTTACGAGGGCGGGAGTCCCTACAATGAGCAGTTCTTC
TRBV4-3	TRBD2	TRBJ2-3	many	CASSQDFSLASGTDTQYF	TGCGCCAGCAGCCAAGATTTTTCGCTTGCTAGCGGGACAGATACGCAGTATTTT
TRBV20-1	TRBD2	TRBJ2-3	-	CSARASGGTGTQYF	TGCAGTGCTAGAGCCAGCGGGGGCACAGGTACGCAGTATTTT
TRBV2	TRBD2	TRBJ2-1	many	CASSPVRASGANEQFF	TGTGCCAGCAGCCCGGTTCGGGCTAGCGGAGCCAATGAGCAGTTCTTC
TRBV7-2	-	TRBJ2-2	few	CASSSRRGLAGELFF	TGTGCCAGCAGCTCAAGAAGGGGGTTGGCCGGGGAGCTGTTTTTT
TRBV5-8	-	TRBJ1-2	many	CASSTWNSYGYTF	TGTGCCAGCAGCACCTGGAACTCCTATGGCTACACCTTC
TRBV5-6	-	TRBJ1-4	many	CASSYRVGEDEKLFF	TGTGCCAGCAGCTACAGGGTAGGAGAGGATGAAAAACTGTTTTTT
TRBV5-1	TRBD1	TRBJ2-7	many	CASSAPGTGYHEQYF	TGCGCCAGCAGCGCCCCCGGGACAGGGTACCACGAGCAGTACTTC
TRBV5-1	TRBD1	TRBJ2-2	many	CASSPDRRNTGELFF	TGCGCCAGCAGCCCGGACAGGAGAAACACCGGGGAGCTGTTTTTT
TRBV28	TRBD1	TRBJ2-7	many	CASTLYWTGGPYEQYF	TGTGCCAGCACCCTCTACTGGACAGGGGGACCCTACGAGCAGTACTTC
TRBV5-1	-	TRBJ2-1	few	CASSSTGLSYNEQFF	TGCGCCAGCAGCTCAACAGGGCTCTCCTACAATGAGCAGTTCTTC
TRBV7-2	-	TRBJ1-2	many	CASSLTGAGGYTF	TGTGCCAGCAGCTTAACAGGCGCGGGTGGCTACACCTTC
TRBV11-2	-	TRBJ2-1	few	CASSLASGLPSYNEQFF	TGTGCCAGCAGCTTAGCATCGGGACTCCCATCTTACAATGAGCAGTTCTTC
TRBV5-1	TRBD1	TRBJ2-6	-	CASSSLSGTGATGANVLTF	TGCGCCAGCAGCTCACTTTCCGGGACAGGGGCGACTGGGGCCAACGTCCTGACTTTC
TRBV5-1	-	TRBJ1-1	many	CASSLEGRFNTEAFF	TGCGCCAGCAGCTTGGAGGGGAGATTTAACACTGAAGCTTTCTTT
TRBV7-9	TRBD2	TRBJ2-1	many	CASSLRGLASNEQFF	TGTGCCAGCAGCTTACGGGGACTAGCATCCAATGAGCAGTTCTTC
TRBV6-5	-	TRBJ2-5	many	CASSWTSSGETQYF	TGTGCCAGCAGTTGGACCTCCTCAGGGGAGACCCAGTACTTC
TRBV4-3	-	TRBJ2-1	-	CASSQQAGYNEQFF	TGCGCCAGCAGCCAACAAGCTGGGTACAATGAGCAGTTCTTC
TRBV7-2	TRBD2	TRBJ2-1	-	CASSLRTSPRYNEQFF	TGTGCCAGCAGCTTAAGGACTAGCCCTCGATACAATGAGCAGTTCTTC
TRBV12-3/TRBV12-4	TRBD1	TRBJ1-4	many	CASSSTGGVNEKLFF	TGTGCCAGCAGTTCCACAGGGGGAGTTAATGAAAAACTGTTTTTT
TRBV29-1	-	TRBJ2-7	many	CSANLGKGSYEQYF	TGCAGCGCAAACCTCGGGAAGGGTTCCTACGAGCAGTACTTC
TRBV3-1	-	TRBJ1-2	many	CASSPRANYGYTF	TGTGCCAGCAGCCCCAGGGCGAACTATGGCTACACCTTC
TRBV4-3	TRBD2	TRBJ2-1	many	CASSPYWRESGGEQFF	TGCGCCAGCAGCCCTTACTGGCGGGAGAGCGGGGGCGAGCAGTTCTTC
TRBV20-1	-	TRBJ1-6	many	CSAVRQGQSPLHF	TGCAGTGCTGTCCGCCAGGGTCAATCACCCCTCCACTTT
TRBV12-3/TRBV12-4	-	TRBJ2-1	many	CASSPSEGLRNEQFF	TGTGCCAGCAGTCCCTCGGAGGGCTTAAGGAATGAGCAGTTCTTC
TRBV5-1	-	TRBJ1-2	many	CASSFAGEAGYTF	TGCGCCAGCAGCTTTGCAGGGGAGGCTGGCTACACCTTC
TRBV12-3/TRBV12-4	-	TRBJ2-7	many	CASSPDSRAYEQYF	TGTGCCAGCAGCCCTGACTCAAGGGCCTACGAGCAGTACTTC